This T cell receptor (beta chain) was obtained from a study of T-cell reconstitution after alpha-beta-depleted transplantation in children. General observations from the study: At day 60, the high TCRbeta diversity found in some patients originated from recipient T cells and thymic progenitors that had survived. Roughly two months post-transplant, alpha-beta T cells reportedly originated from several hundred graft clones that had expanded. At the one-year point after transplant, T-cell counts and TCRbeta diversity were found to come mostly from T cells that had been newly produced.

This clonotype turned up a few times. Its antigen is currently unknown. Trimming cost V 0 bases and J 2 bases; bases outside gene matches: 2. This CDR3 has 15 amino acids. CDR1 and CDR2 from the germline V gene are SGHRS and YFSETQ. TCRbeta library preparation incorporated unique molecular identifiers. Each CDR3 protein gets one entry after TCRdb re-called the PCR reads with MiXCR. The table has 610,000 or so distinct CDR3 sequences, 27% seen once. The source of this sequence is a boy under two years old with Wiskott-Aldrich syndrome, due to receive a stem cell transplant. The rearrangement links TRBV5-1 to TRBJ2-7; 10 positions agree with TRBD2. Sequencing used PBMCs, obtained before TCRalphabeta/CD19-depleted stem cell transplant. CDR3 sequence (DNA): TGCGCCAGCAGCTTGGAACTAGCGGGAACCTACGAGCAGTACTTC. This encodes CASSLELAGTYEQYF.